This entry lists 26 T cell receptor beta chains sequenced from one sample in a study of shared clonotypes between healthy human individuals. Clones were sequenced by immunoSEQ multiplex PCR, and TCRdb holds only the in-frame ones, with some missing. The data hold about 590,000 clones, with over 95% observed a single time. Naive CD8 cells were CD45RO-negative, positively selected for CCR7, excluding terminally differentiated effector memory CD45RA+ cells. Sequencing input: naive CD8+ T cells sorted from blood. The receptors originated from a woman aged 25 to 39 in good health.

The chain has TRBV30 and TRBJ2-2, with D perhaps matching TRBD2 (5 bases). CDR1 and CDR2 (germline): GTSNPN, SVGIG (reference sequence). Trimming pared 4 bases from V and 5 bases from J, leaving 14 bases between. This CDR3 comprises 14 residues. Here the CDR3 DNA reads TGTGCCTGGAAATTGCCTAGCCGGACCGGGGAGCTGTTTTTT. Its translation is CAWKLPSRTGELFF.

The CDR3 nucleotides are TGTGCCAGCAGCTTAGCGGGGAGTTACAATGAGCAGTTCTTC. Encoded protein: CASSLAGSYNEQFF. The chain recombines TRBV11-2 with TRBJ2-1; D is perhaps TRBD2 (5 bases). Trimming stripped 1 base from V and 4 bases from J, with 8 bases between. The CDR3 sequence is 14 residues long. Germline V lookup: CDR1 SGHAT, CDR2 FQNNGV.

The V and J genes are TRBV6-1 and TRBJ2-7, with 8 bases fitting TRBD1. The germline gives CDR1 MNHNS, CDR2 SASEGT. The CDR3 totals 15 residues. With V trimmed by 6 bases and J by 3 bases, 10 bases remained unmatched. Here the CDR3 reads CASRAGTGPIYEQYF. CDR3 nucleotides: TGTGCCAGCAGGGCGGGGACAGGCCCCATCTACGAGCAGTACTTC.

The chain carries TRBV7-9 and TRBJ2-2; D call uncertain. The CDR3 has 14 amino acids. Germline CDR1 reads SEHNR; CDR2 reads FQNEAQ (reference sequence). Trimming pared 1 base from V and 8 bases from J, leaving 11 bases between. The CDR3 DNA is TGTGCCAGCAGCTTAGTACTCCCCACGGGGGAGCTGTTTTTT. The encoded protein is CASSLVLPTGELFF.

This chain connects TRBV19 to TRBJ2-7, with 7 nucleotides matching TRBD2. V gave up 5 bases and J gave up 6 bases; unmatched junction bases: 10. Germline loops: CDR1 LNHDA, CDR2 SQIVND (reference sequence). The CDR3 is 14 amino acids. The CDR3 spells CASSVGGGLPEQYF. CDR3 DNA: TGTGCCAGTAGTGTCGGGGGAGGGCTACCCGAGCAGTACTTC. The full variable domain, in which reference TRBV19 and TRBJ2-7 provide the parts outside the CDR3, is DGGITQSPKYLFRKEGQNVTLSCEQNLNHDAMYWYRQDPGQGLRLIYYSQIVNDFQKGDIAEGYSVSREKKESFPLTVTSAQKNPTAFYLCASSVGGGLPEQYFGPGTRLTVT.

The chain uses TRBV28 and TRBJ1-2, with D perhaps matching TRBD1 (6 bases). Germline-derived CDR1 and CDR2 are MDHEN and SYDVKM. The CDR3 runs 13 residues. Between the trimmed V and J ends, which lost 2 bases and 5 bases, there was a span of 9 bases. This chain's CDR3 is CASSLRTEYGYTF. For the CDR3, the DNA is TGTGCCAGCAGTTTACGGACAGAATATGGCTACACCTTC.

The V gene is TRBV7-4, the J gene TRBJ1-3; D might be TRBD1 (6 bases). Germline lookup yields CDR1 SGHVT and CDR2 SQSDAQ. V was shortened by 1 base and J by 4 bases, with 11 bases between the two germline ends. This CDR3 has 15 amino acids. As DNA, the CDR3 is TGTGCCAGCAGCTTAGAAACAGGGCGAGGAAACACCATATATTTT. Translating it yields CASSLETGRGNTIYF.

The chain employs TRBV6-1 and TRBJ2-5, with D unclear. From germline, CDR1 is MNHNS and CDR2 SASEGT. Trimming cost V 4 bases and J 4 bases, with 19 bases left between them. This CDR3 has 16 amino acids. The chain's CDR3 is CASSGPNSHTPETQYF. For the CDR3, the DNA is TGTGCCAGCAGTGGCCCGAACAGCCATACTCCAGAGACCCAGTACTTC.

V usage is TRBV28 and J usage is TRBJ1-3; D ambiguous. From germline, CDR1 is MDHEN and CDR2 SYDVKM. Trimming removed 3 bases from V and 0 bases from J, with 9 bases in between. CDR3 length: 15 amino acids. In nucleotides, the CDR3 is TGTGCCAGCAGTTTTATTATCGGCTCTGGAAACACCATATATTTT. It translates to CASSFIIGSGNTIYF. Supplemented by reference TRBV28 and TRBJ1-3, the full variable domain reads DVKVTQSSRYLVKRTGEKVFLECVQDMDHENMFWYRQDPGLGLRLIYFSYDVKMKEKGDIPEGYSVSREKKERFSLILESASTNQTSMYLCASSFIIGSGNTIYFGEGSWLTVV.

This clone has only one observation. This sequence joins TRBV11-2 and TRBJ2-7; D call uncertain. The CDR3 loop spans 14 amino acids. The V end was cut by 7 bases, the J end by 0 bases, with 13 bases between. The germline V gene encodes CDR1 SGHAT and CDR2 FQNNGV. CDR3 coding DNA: TGTGCCAGCACCCCCCGCAGTAGCTCCTACGAGCAGTACTTC. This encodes CASTPRSSSYEQYF.

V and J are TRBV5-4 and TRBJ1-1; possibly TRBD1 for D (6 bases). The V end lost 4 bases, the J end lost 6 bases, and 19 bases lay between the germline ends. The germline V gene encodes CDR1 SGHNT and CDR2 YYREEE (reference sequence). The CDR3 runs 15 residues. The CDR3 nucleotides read TGTGCCAGCAGCCCGAGATCAGGGGTCGGGGCTGAAGCTTTCTTT. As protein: CASSPRSGVGAEAFF.

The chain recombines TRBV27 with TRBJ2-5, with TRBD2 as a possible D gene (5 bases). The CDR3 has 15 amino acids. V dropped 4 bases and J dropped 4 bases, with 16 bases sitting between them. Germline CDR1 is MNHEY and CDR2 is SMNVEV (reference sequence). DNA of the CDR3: TGTGCCAGCAGTTCGATCTCCGGGGTGGCAGAGACCCAGTACTTC. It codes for CASSSISGVAETQYF.

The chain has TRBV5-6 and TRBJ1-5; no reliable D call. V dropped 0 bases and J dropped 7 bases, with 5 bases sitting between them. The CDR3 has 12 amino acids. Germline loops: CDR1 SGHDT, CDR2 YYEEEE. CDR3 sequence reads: CASSLVGQPQHF. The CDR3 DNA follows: TGTGCCAGCAGCTTGGTAGGACAGCCCCAGCATTTT.

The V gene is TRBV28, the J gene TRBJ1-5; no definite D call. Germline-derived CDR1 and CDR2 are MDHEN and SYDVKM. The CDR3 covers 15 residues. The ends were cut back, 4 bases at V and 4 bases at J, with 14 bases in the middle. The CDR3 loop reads CASSWEGSANQPQHF. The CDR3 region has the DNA TGTGCCAGCAGTTGGGAAGGATCAGCAAATCAGCCCCAGCATTTT.

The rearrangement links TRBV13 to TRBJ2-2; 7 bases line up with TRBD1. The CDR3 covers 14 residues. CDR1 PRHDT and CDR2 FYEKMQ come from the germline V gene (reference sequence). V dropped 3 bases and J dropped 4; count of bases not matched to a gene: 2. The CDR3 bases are TGTGCCAGCAGCTTCTCAGGGGGCACCGGGGAGCTGTTTTTT. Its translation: CASSFSGGTGELFF. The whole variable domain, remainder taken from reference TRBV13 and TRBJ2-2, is AAGVIQSPRHLIKEKRETATLKCYPIPRHDTVYWYQQGPGQDPQFLISFYEKMQSDKGSIPDRFSAQQFSDYHSELNMSSLELGDSALYFCASSFSGGTGELFFGEGSRLTVL.

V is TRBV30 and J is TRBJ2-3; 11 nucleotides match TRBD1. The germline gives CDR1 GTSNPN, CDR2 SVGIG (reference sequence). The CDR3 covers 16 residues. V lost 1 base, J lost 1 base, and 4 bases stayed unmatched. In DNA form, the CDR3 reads TGTGCCTGGAGTGAAGGGACAGGGGGGCGCACAGATACGCAGTATTTT. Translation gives CAWSEGTGGRTDTQYF.

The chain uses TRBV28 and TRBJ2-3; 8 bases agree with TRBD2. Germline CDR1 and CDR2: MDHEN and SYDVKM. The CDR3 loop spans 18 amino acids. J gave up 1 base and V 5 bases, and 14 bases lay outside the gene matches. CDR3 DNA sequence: TGTGCCAGCAGTCCCGTTCGGATCAGCGGGAGAGGCACAGATACGCAGTATTTT. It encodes CASSPVRISGRGTDTQYF. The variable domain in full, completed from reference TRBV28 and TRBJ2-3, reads DVKVTQSSRYLVKRTGEKVFLECVQDMDHENMFWYRQDPGLGLRLIYFSYDVKMKEKGDIPEGYSVSREKKERFSLILESASTNQTSMYLCASSPVRISGRGTDTQYFGPGTRLTVL.

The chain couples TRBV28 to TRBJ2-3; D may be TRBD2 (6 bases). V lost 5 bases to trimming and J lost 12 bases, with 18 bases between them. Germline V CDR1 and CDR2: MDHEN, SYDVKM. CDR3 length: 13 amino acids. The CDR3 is CASSASRAGSQYF. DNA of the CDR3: TGTGCCAGCAGTGCCTCCCGGGCGGGATCTCAGTATTTT.

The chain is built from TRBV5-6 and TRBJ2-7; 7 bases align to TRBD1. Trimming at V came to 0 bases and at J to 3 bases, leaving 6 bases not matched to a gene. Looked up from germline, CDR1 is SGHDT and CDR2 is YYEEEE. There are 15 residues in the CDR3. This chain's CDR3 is CASSLGHSGGYEQYF. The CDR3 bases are TGTGCCAGCAGCTTGGGTCATTCAGGGGGCTACGAGCAGTACTTC.

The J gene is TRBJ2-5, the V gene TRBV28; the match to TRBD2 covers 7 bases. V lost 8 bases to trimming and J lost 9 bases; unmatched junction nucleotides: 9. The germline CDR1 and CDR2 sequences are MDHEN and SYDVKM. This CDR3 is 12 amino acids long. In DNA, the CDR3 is TGTGCCAGCGGGGAGGGTAGAAGCCCCCAGTACTTC. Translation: CASGEGRSPQYF.

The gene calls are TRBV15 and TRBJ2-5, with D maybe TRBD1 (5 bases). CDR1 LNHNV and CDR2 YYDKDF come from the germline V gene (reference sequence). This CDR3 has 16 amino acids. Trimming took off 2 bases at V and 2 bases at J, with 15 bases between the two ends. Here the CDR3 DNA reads TGTGCCACCAGCAGATCCGACAGAGGTGGGCAAGAGACCCAGTACTTC. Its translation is CATSRSDRGGQETQYF.

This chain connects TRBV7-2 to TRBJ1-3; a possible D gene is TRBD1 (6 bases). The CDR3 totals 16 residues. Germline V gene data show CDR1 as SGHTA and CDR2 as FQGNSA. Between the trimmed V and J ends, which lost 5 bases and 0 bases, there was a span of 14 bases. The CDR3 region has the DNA TGTGCCAGCAGCATGGACCGGGACAACTCTGGAAACACCATATATTTT. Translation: CASSMDRDNSGNTIYF.

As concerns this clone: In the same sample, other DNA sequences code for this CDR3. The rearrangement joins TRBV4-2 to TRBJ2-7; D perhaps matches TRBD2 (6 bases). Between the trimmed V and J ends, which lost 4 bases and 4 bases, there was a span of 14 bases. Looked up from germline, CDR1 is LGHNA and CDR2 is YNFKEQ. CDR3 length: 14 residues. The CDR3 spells CASSPGRSGYEQYF. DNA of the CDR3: TGTGCCAGCAGCCCGGGGAGGAGCGGGTACGAGCAGTACTTC.

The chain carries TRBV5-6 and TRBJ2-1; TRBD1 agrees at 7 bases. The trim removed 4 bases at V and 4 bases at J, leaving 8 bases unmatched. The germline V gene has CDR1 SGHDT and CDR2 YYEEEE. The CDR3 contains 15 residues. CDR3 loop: CASSDREIRYNEQFF. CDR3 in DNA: TGTGCCAGCAGCGACAGGGAAATTCGGTACAATGAGCAGTTCTTC.

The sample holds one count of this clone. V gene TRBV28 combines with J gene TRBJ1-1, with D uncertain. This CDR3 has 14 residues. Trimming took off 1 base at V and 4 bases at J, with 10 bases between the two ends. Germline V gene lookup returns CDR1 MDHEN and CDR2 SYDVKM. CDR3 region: CASSLSHRGTEAFF. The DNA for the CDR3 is TGTGCCAGCAGTTTATCCCACCGAGGCACTGAAGCTTTCTTT.

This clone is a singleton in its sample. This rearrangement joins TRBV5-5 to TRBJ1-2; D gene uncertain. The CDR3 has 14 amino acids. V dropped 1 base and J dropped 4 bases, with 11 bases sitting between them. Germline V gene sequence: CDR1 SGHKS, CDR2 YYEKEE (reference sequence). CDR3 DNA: TGTGCCAGCAGCTTGATGTGGAACGCCTATGGCTACACCTTC. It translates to CASSLMWNAYGYTF.